The clone carrying this T cell receptor (beta chain) showed up just a few times. V was pared by 0 bases and J by 5 bases, with 14 bases between. The CDR3 sequence is 15 residues long. The germline V gene encodes CDR1 SGDLS and CDR2 YYNGEE. A multiplex PCR was run with 60 Vbeta primers and 13 Jbeta primers. Using immunoSEQ multiplex PCR, the repertoire was profiled, and TCRdb retains in-frame clones only, with some absent. The sample comprises roughly 110,000 clones, roughly three quarters of which are singletons, and roughly 2.3% rests with the top ten. These data originate in a study of cytomegalovirus exposure and HLA in healthy donors.

The sequence came from a man in his late teens or twenties in good health and CMV-seronegative. The chain joins TRBV9 to TRBJ2-5, with D possibly matching TRBD2 (7 bases). The sample comprised PBMCs. The CDR3: CASSVEAGARETQYF. CDR3 coding DNA: TGTGCCAGCAGCGTAGAGGCGGGGGCTCGGGAGACCCAGTACTTC.